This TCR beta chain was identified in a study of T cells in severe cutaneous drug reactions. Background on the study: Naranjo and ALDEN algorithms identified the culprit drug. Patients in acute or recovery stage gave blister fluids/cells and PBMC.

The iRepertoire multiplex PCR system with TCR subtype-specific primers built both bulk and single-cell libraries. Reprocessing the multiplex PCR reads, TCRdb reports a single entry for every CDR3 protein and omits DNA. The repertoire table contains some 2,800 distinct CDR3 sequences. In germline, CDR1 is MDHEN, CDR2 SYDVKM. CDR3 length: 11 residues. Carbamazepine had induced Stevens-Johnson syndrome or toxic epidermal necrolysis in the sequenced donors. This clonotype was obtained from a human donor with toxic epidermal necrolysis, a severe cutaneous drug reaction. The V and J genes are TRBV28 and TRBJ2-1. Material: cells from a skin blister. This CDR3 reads CASSLVDEQFF.